This TCR beta chain was documented in a study of blood T cell repertoires in COVID-19 (dated by TCRdb to 2019 to 2021). In the study overall: Collaborator samples came from the United States, Italy and Spain and covered acute and convalescent phases of COVID-19. The material from the prospective study consisted of cDNA or gDNA derived from T cells, B-cell-depleted T cells, or PBMCs. The dataset comprised deeply sampled blood TCRbeta repertoires from subjects exposed to, actively infected with, or recovered from COVID-19. The repertoires were released in a freely available public database meant as a resource for research on the immune response to SARS-CoV-2. Samples came from the ongoing ImmuneRACE study (first 160 participants) plus 1,254 subjects from 6 global collaborators. Nearly every sample came with metadata listing a de-identified subject ID, COVID-19 status, age in years and sex. Where available, HLA class I and class II types were obtained from metadata supplied by the sample provider rather than from assay-based typing. Results the study describes overall, beyond this receptor: Clinical and demographic metadata were provided uncurated, with the amount varying by source and participant.

This clone turned up a few times. The antigen it recognizes is unknown. Base qualities were left out, and no much larger clone turns up one base away. TCRbeta CDR3 regions were amplified from genomic DNA using the immunoSEQ Assay, a bias-controlled multiplex PCR. Per the authors' processing: The number of nucleated cells in each sample was estimated from the amplification of reference gene primers within the assay. Sequence reads were collapsed and filtered to measure the absolute abundance of every unique TCRbeta CDR3 rearrangement. For each sample, productive Simpson clonality was calculated as the square root of Simpson's diversity index across productive rearrangements. Not all clones reach the TCRdb copy of this immuneACCESS table, which keeps in-frame sequences only. Checked studies attribute under half of the gap to unresolved V genes and leave the rest unexplained. V, J and clone size derive from that table, while D and trimming were established from the DNA sequence. The sample table contains 150,000 to 200,000 clones; only one count was recorded for 80% to 85% of them. Of the sample, about 2.7% is held by the ten largest clones.

Each collaborating institution followed its own protocols to collect whole blood in K2EDTA tubes. For TCRbeta analysis, collaborator samples were shipped as frozen whole blood, as isolated PBMCs, or as DNA extracted from either sample type. Sequenced: peripheral blood. The clonotype was recovered from a human donor with acute or convalescent COVID-19. The donor label of this sample is uncertain.

The nucleotides read TGTGCCAGCACCCATCCCTCCTACGAGCAGTACTTC. Its amino acids are CASTHPSYEQYF. Here the chain combines TRBV11-2 and TRBJ2-7; no D gene can be assigned with confidence. The germline V gene yields SGHAT for CDR1 and FQNNGV for CDR2. The CDR3, cysteine through phenylalanine, is 12 amino acids long. Just the 36-base CDR3 DNA is kept, in frame starting at base 1. Trimming costs V 7 bases and J 0 bases, and their ends lie 7 bases apart. Joined to the reference TRBV11-2 and TRBJ2-7 proteins, this CDR3 gives the full variable domain: EAGVAQSPRYKIIEKRQSVAFWCNPISGHATLYWYQQILGQGPKLLIQFQNNGVVDDSQLPKDRFSAERLKGVDSTLKIQPAKLEDSAVYLCASTHPSYEQYFGPGTRLTVT.